These 18 T cell receptor beta chains originate from one sample sequenced in a study of cytomegalovirus exposure and HLA in healthy donors (dated by TCRdb to 2015 to 2018). The library was obtained by the immunoSEQ multiplex PCR assay. The multiplex PCR relied on a mix of 60 forward primers for TCR Vbeta segments and 13 reverse primers for TCR Jbeta segments. Here the immuneACCESS table is served through TCRdb, limited to in-frame sequences with V and J called. Missing clones are a known gap in these copies; in checked studies unresolved V genes cover under half, and the rest lacks a known reason. The sample table lists some 150,000 clones, roughly 10% of them with a count of one. The top ten constitute 1.8% of the sample. Material: PBMCs. These receptors all come from a middle-aged man in good health and CMV-seronegative.

In this sample, this clone turned up a few times. The rearrangement joins TRBV5-4 to TRBJ2-1, with TRBD1 matching 10 bases. V shed 5 bases and J 1 base; nucleotides not matched to a gene: 12. The CDR3 is made up of 18 amino acids. CDR1 is SGHNT and CDR2 is YYREEE in the germline V gene (reference sequence). CDR3 loop: CASRPGTGVSPSYNEQFF. The CDR3 bases are TGTGCCAGCAGACCCGGGACAGGGGTCTCACCGTCCTACAATGAGCAGTTCTTC.

There are a few counts of this clone. This chain connects TRBV11-3 to TRBJ2-7; D is unresolved. Trimming cost V 1 base and J 0 bases, with 7 bases left between them. In germline, CDR1 is SGHNT, CDR2 YENEEA. The CDR3 runs to 14 residues. The CDR3 protein is CASSLGPSSYEQYF. CDR3 sequence (DNA): TGTGCCAGCAGCTTAGGGCCAAGCTCCTACGAGCAGTACTTC.

This clone was seen a few times. The chain uses TRBV9 and TRBJ2-7; 7 nucleotides match TRBD1. Trimming cost V 0 bases and J 6 bases; bases outside gene matches: 6. The CDR3 consists of 14 residues. Germline CDR1 is SGDLS and CDR2 is YYNGEE. In DNA, the CDR3 is TGTGCCAGCAGCGTAGAGGGGGCCTGGGGCGAGCAGTACTTC. It encodes CASSVEGAWGEQYF.

Note on this clone: Compared with germline, one end of the junction differs, possibly owing to a read error. This chain links TRBV30 with TRBJ1-2; D possibly corresponds to TRBD1 (5 bases). This CDR3 comprises 12 residues. CDR1 is GTSNPN, CDR2 SVGIG, per germline (reference sequence). The CDR3 loop is CAWSTGRSSYTF. Written as DNA, the CDR3 is TGTGCATGGAGTACAGGACGTAGTAGCTACACCTTC.

The V gene is TRBV5-1, the J gene TRBJ2-2; no reliable D call. The CDR3 extends over 14 amino acids. Between the trimmed V and J ends, which lost 2 bases and 0 bases, there was a span of 5 bases. CDR1 is SGHRS, CDR2 YFSETQ, per germline. This chain's CDR3 is CASSLQPNTGELFF. DNA of the CDR3: TGCGCCAGCAGCTTACAACCGAACACCGGGGAGCTGTTTTTT.

This chain joins TRBV19 and TRBJ1-5; D is unclear. Germline loops: CDR1 LNHDA, CDR2 SQIVND (reference sequence). V was shortened by 1 base and J by 2 bases, with 12 bases between the two germline ends. The CDR3 runs to 16 residues. As DNA, the CDR3 is TGTGCCAGTAGTATAGCCCTCCGTAGCGGCAATCAGCCCCAGCATTTT. Its protein product is CASSIALRSGNQPQHF.

This clone was detected many times. V usage is TRBV4-2 and J usage is TRBJ2-2; 16 bases align to TRBD2. This CDR3 spans 19 amino acids. The junction had 6 bases not matched to a gene; V was cut back by 4 bases and J by 1 base. Per the germline V gene, CDR1 is LGHNA and CDR2 is YNFKEQ. CDR3 sequence: CASSPSGTSGRENTGELFF. In nucleotides, the CDR3 is TGTGCCAGCAGCCCTTCCGGGACTAGCGGGAGGGAGAACACCGGGGAGCTGTTTTTT.

This chain uses TRBV7-9 with TRBJ1-2; D is unresolved. The CDR3 length is 14 residues. CDR1 and CDR2 (germline): SEHNR, FQNEAQ (reference sequence). V dropped 4 bases and J dropped 6 bases, with 15 bases sitting between them. The CDR3 region is CASSSGLVANGYTF. The CDR3 DNA sequence: TGTGCCAGCAGCTCGGGCTTAGTAGCGAATGGCTACACCTTC.

The chain has TRBV5-1 and TRBJ2-3; no reliable D call. Germline V gene sequence: CDR1 SGHRS, CDR2 YFSETQ. The V end was cut by 0 bases, the J end by 0 bases, with 8 bases between. This CDR3 region has 15 residues. The CDR3 nucleotides read TGCGCCAGCAGCTTGGAGCGCAGTAGCACAGATACGCAGTATTTT. It specifies CASSLERSSTDTQYF.

This clone was observed a handful of times. J is TRBJ1-2 and V is TRBV6-5; 9 nucleotides match TRBD1. CDR3 size: 13 residues. V trimming: 6 bases; J trimming: 6 bases; junction bases outside the gene matches: 5. CDR1 is MNHEY, CDR2 SVGAGI, per germline. CDR3 in amino acids: CASSPTGGNGYTF. The CDR3 nucleotides read TGTGCCAGCAGCCCGACAGGGGGGAATGGCTACACCTTC.

This clone appeared a few times. A junction end diverges from the germline sequence, so it may reflect a read error. The chain joins TRBV6-4 to TRBJ2-2; a weak D match, TRBD2 (5 bases). This CDR3 spans 13 amino acids. The germline V gene encodes CDR1 MRHNA and CDR2 SNTAGT. The CDR3 here is CASSAGNAGELFF. In DNA, the CDR3 is TGTGCCAGCAGTGCCGGGAACGCCGGGGAGCTGTTTTTT.

In its sample, this clone was seen many times. This sequence joins TRBV6-5 and TRBJ2-7; TRBD2 aligns across 14 bases. V shed 2 bases and J 6 bases; nucleotides not matched to a gene: 6. The CDR3 is 16 amino acids. CDR1 is MNHEY, CDR2 SVGAGI, per germline. This CDR3 reads CASSYPTSGGAGEQYF. The CDR3 bases are TGTGCCAGCAGTTACCCGACTAGCGGGGGGGCGGGCGAGCAGTACTTC.

This clone turned up a few times. This chain links TRBV6-1 with TRBJ1-5, with TRBD1 as a possible D gene (5 bases). From germline, CDR1 is MNHNS and CDR2 SASEGT. The germline V and J ends were trimmed by 8 bases and 2 bases, with 13 bases remaining between them. The CDR3 covers 14 residues. This CDR3 reads CASFQGFGNQPQHF. In DNA, the CDR3 is TGTGCCAGCTTCCAGGGATTCGGCAATCAGCCCCAGCATTTT.

This chain links TRBV10-2 with TRBJ1-6; 9 positions match TRBD1. The CDR3 consists of 13 residues. In germline, CDR1 is WSHSY, CDR2 SAAADI. The junction had 3 bases not matched to a gene; V was cut back by 7 bases and J by 8 bases. This chain's CDR3 is CASKTGGDSPLHF. The CDR3 DNA sequence: TGCGCCAGCAAGACAGGGGGTGATTCACCCCTCCACTTT.

The rearrangement links TRBV2 to TRBJ1-5; tentative D call: TRBD1 (5 bases). This CDR3 region has 14 residues. Germline CDR1 reads SNHLY; CDR2 reads FYNNEI. V lost 5 bases, J lost 2 bases, and 10 bases lay in between. CDR3 nucleotides: TGTGCCAGCAGTATCATACAGGGCAATCAGCCCCAGCATTTT. Its translation is CASSIIQGNQPQHF.

This clone came up many times. CDR3 coding DNA: TGTGCCAGTAGTAGGACTAGCGGGATTACAGATACGCAGTATTTT. It translates to CASSRTSGITDTQYF. The V and J genes are TRBV19 and TRBJ2-3, with 12 bases matching TRBD2. The CDR3 contains 15 residues. The junction had 2 bases not matched to a gene; V was cut back by 4 bases and J by 3 bases. CDR1 and CDR2 (germline): LNHDA, SQIVND (reference sequence).

A few counts support this clone. The V gene is TRBV5-1, the J gene TRBJ2-5; TRBD2 matches 8 bases. Germline V gene sequence: CDR1 SGHRS, CDR2 YFSETQ. Trimming at V came to 6 bases and at J to 5 bases, leaving 12 bases not matched to a gene. The CDR3 is made up of 15 amino acids. The CDR3 region has the DNA TGCGCCAGCACCATATCACAAGCGGGAGCGGAGACCCAGTACTTC. Residues: CASTISQAGAETQYF. Filled out from reference TRBV5-1 and TRBJ2-5, the complete variable domain reads KAGVTQTPRYLIKTRGQQVTLSCSPISGHRSVSWYQQTPGQGLQFLFEYFSETQRNKGNFPGRFSGRQFSNSRSEMNVSTLELGDSALYLCASTISQAGAETQYFGPGTRLLVL.

This chain joins TRBV6-5 and TRBJ1-2; 9 positions agree with TRBD1. From germline, CDR1 is MNHEY and CDR2 SVGAGI. With V trimmed by 5 bases and J by 5 bases, 9 bases remained unmatched. The CDR3 runs 15 residues. CDR3 in DNA: TGTGCCAGCAGTCCGGGGACAGGGTGGGGGTATGGCTACACCTTC. Translation: CASSPGTGWGYGYTF.